One and the same sample provided the 8 T cell receptor beta chains below, sequenced in a study of blood T cells in healthy people across ages. Primers used in a second PCR of about 7 to 11 cycles were a sample-barcoded 5' primer and a J-beta primer mix. TCRdb fed the 5' RACE reads into MiXCR, producing one record per CDR3 protein. This table has about 640,000 distinct CDR3 sequences, around three fifths appearing once. The sequenced material came from blood. Receptor source: a man in his sixties in good health.

This chain connects TRBV20-1 to TRBJ1-2; D is possibly TRBD1 (5 bases). With 2 bases removed from V and 3 bases from J, the gap between germline ends came to 7 bases. This CDR3 contains 12 residues. Germline lookup yields CDR1 DFQATT and CDR2 SNEGSKA (reference sequence). The CDR3 DNA reads as TGCAGTGCTAGACAGGGAGACTATGGCTACACCTTC. Translating it yields CSARQGDYGYTF.

V is TRBV7-2 and J is TRBJ2-1; the D gene is possibly TRBD2 (6 bases). Trimming removed 1 base from V and 15 bases from J, with 22 bases in between. The CDR3 has 15 residues. Germline V gives CDR1 SGHTA, CDR2 FQGNSA. CDR3 loop: CASSLDATSHRRRFF. CDR3 bases: TGTGCCAGCAGCTTAGACGCGACTAGTCATCGGCGGAGGTTCTTC.

The chain employs TRBV2 and TRBJ1-2; weak D call: TRBD1 (5 bases). V was trimmed by 7 bases and J by 5 bases, leaving 14 bases between them. The germline CDR1 and CDR2 sequences are SNHLY and FYNNEI. The CDR3 sequence is 13 residues long. The CDR3 region is CASTVEGRYGYTF. The CDR3 bases are TGTGCCAGCACAGTGGAGGGGAGGTATGGCTACACCTTC. Full variable domain (outside the CDR3, taken from reference TRBV2 and TRBJ1-2): EPEVTQTPSHQVTQMGQEVILRCVPISNHLYFYWYRQILGQKVEFLVSFYNNEISEKSEIFDDQFSVERPDGSNFTLKIRSTKLEDSAMYFCASTVEGRYGYTFGSGTRLTVV.

As to this clonotype: One end of the junction does not line up with germline, which may come from a read error. The gene calls are TRBV29-1 and TRBJ2-5; 10 positions agree with TRBD2. The CDR3 contains 13 residues. From germline, CDR1 is SQVTM and CDR2 ANQGSEA. CDR3 coding DNA: TGCAGCGGCGACCTAGCGGGGGAAGAGACCCTGTACTTC. It encodes CSGDLAGEETLYF. The full variable domain, in which reference TRBV29-1 and TRBJ2-5 provide the parts outside the CDR3, is SAVISQKPSRDICQRGTSLTIQCQVDSQVTMMFWYRQQPGQSLTLIATANQGSEATYESGFVIDKFPISRPNLTFSTLTVSNMSPEDSSIYLCSGDLAGEETLYFGPGTRLLVL.

V gene TRBV3-1 combines with J gene TRBJ2-7, with D possibly called TRBD1 or TRBD2 (6 bases each). The CDR3 contains 13 residues. The germline V and J ends were trimmed by 7 bases and 7 bases, with 17 bases remaining between them. Germline V CDR1 and CDR2: LGHDT, YNNKEL (reference sequence). CDR3 bases: TGTGCCAGCACCAACTACCAGGGGAGGGAGCAGTACTTC. It translates to CASTNYQGREQYF.

There are a few counts of this clonotype. V and J are TRBV5-1 and TRBJ1-4; D unresolved. V lost 4 bases to trimming and J lost 14 bases, with 18 bases between them. Germline V gene data show CDR1 as SGHRS and CDR2 as YFSETQ. The CDR3 spans 13 residues. The CDR3 region is CASSPGGESDLFF. CDR3 coding DNA: TGCGCCAGCAGCCCGGGAGGAGAGTCAGACCTGTTTTTT.

This clonotype occurred a few times. V is TRBV28 and J is TRBJ1-6, with 8 bases identical to TRBD1. There are 15 residues in the CDR3. Trimming cost V 5 bases and J 5 bases; bases outside gene matches: 5. CDR1 is MDHEN, CDR2 SYDVKM, per germline. CDR3 sequence reads: CASSPADRDNSPLHF. As DNA, the CDR3 is TGTGCCAGCAGTCCCGCGGACAGGGATAATTCACCCCTCCACTTT.

This chain links TRBV5-1 with TRBJ2-7; D call uncertain. Trimming stripped 1 base from V and 10 bases from J, with 18 bases between. The CDR3 covers 14 residues. CDR1 and CDR2 from the germline V gene are SGHRS and YFSETQ. The CDR3: CASSLSAPGTIQYF. In DNA form, the CDR3 reads TGCGCCAGCAGCTTGTCTGCGCCTGGCACAATTCAGTACTTC.